This TCR beta chain was sequenced for a study of CD8 T cells in Susac syndrome. Random hexamers were used to reverse transcribe roughly 0.45 to 1 ug of RNA. TCR beta CDR3 was amplified by immunoSEQ covering 54 Vbeta and 13 Jbeta. TCRdb independently ran MiXCR on the immunoSEQ multiplex PCR reads; one entry per CDR3 protein. The sample consists of fewer than 350,000 distinct CDR3 sequences, roughly 90% of them appearing once. TEMRA cells underwent FACS enrichment and CD8+ and CD4+ T cells underwent negative isolation. CDR3 length: 17 amino acids. J was trimmed by 3 bases and V by 1 base; bases with no gene match: 7. Germline V lookup: CDR1 MNHEY, CDR2 SMNVEV (reference sequence).

The chain recombines TRBV27 with TRBJ2-1; the match to TRBD2 covers 9 bases. The source is a human donor with multiple sclerosis. Input material: CD8+ T cells from PBMCs. In DNA, the CDR3 is TGTGCCAGCAGTTTATTAGCGGGGGCAACCGGCTACAATGAGCAGTTCTTC. Translation: CASSLLAGATGYNEQFF.